The rows below give T cell receptor beta chains drawn from one sample of a study of CD4 T cells in relation to SARS-CoV-2 and coronaviruses. Libraries were prepared by immunoSEQ multiplex PCR; TCRdb keeps only in-frame clonotypes and omits some of them. The sample lists about 21,000 clones; 78% were seen once. No antigen has been assigned to these receptors. Sequencing used CD4+ T cells from PBMCs, cultured in vitro. These receptors originate from a human donor in good health. Each CDR3 is given with its conserved first and last residue. A D gene is named only where the DNA matches it firmly. Size is omitted from some rows. Given values are once, few, many or a class for expanded clones.

V gene,D gene,clone size,J gene,CDR3 protein,CDR3 DNA
TRBV10-3,.,.,TRBJ1-1,CAISDADRNTEAFF,TGTGCCATCAGTGATGCAGACCGGAACACTGAAGCTTTCTTT
TRBV30,.,.,TRBJ1-3,CAWSGTTMGNTIYF,TGTGCCTGGAGTGGAACGACAATGGGAAACACCATATATTTT
TRBV7-3,.,.,TRBJ2-2,CASSPAPHANTGELFF,TGTGCCAGCAGCCCCGCCCCCCACGCGAACACCGGGGAGCTGTTTTTT
TRBV3-1/TRBV3-2,.,.,TRBJ1-5,CASSQRDVGQPQHF,TGTGCCAGCAGCCAAAGGGATGTCGGTCAGCCCCAGCATTTT
TRBV6-5,.,few,TRBJ1-5,CASRAPNQPQHF,TGTGCCAGCCGGGCCCCTAATCAGCCCCAGCATTTT
TRBV9,.,.,TRBJ2-3,CASSAILQDTQYF,TGTGCCAGCAGCGCCATATTACAAGATACGCAGTATTTT
TRBV29-1,TRBD1,.,TRBJ1-2,CSVGTDREYRGYTF,TGCAGCGTGGGGACGGACAGGGAGTATCGGGGCTACACCTTC
TRBV3-1/TRBV3-2,.,.,TRBJ2-1,CASSQKRNPHNEQFF,TGTGCCAGCAGCCAAAAAAGGAATCCCCACAATGAGCAGTTCTTC
TRBV2,.,.,TRBJ2-7,CASSTGRRETRSYF,TGTGCCAGCAGTACAGGCCGACGGGAAACAAGGTCATACTTC
TRBV20-1,.,.,TRBJ1-1,CSGQVNTEAFF,TGCAGTGGACAGGTGAACACTGAAGCTTTCTTT
TRBV5-1,.,.,TRBJ2-1,CASKGGSSYNEQFF,TGCGCCAGCAAGGGGGGCAGCTCCTACAATGAGCAGTTCTTC
TRBV19,TRBD1,.,TRBJ1-1,CASIETRQGNTEAFF,TGTGCCAGTATTGAAACCCGACAGGGGAACACTGAAGCTTTCTTT
TRBV10-3,.,.,TRBJ2-6,CAISESPREANVLTF,TGTGCCATCAGTGAGTCTCCCCGTGAGGCCAACGTCCTGACTTTC
TRBV4-1,TRBD1,.,TRBJ1-4,CASSQSDGQGRKKLFF,TGCGCCAGCAGCCAATCCGATGGACAGGGTAGGAAAAAACTGTTTTTT